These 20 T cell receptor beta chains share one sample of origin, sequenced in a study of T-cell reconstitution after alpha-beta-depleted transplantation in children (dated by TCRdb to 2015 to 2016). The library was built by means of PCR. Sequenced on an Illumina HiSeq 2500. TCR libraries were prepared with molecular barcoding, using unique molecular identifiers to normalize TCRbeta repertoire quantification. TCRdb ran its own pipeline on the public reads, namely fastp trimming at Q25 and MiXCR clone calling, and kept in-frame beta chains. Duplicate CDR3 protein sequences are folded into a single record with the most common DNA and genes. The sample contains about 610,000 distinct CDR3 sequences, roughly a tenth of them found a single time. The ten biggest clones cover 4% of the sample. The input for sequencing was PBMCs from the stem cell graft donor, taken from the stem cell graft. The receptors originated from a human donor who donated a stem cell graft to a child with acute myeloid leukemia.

The CDR3 sequence: CASRPGRSYTEAFF. For the CDR3, the DNA is TGTGCCAGCAGGCCGGGTCGCAGCTACACTGAAGCTTTCTTT. This chain joins TRBV12-3 or TRBV12-4 and TRBJ1-1; no firm D call. This CDR3 is 14 amino acids long. The ends were cut back, 6 bases at V and 3 bases at J, with 14 bases in the middle.

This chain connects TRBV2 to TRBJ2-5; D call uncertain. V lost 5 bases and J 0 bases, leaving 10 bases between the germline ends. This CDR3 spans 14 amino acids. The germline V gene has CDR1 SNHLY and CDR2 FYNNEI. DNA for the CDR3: TGTGCCAGCAGTACGACACTACACCAAGAGACCCAGTACTTC. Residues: CASSTTLHQETQYF.

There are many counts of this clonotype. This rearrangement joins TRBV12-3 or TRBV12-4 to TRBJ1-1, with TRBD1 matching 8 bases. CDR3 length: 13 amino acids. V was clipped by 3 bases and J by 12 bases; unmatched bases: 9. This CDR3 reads CASSFNQQGVTFF. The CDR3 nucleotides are TGTGCCAGCAGTTTTAATCAACAGGGGGTGACTTTCTTT.

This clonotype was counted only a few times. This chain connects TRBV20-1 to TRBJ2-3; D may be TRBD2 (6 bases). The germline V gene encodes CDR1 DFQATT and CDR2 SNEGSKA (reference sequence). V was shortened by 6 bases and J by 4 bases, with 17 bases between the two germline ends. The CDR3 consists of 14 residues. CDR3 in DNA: TGCAGTGCCCAGGAGGGCCGAATGCCAGATACGCAGTATTTT. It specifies CSAQEGRMPDTQYF.

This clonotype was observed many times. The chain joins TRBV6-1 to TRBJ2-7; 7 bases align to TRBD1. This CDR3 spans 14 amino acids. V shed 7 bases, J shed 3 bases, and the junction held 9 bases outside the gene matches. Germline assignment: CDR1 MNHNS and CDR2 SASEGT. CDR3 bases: TGTGCCAGCACCTCGACAGGGATCGTCTACGAGCAGTACTTC. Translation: CASTSTGIVYEQYF.

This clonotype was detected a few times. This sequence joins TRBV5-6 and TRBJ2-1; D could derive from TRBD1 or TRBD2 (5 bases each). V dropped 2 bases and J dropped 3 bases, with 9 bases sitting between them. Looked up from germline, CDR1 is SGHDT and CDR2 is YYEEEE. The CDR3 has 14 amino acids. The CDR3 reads CASSFGANYNEQFF. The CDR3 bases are TGTGCCAGCAGCTTCGGGGCTAACTACAATGAGCAGTTCTTC.

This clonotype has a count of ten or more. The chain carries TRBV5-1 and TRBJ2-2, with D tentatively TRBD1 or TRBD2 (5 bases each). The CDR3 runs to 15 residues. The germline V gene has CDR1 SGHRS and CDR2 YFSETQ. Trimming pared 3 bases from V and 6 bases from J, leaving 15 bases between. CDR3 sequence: CASSSDVGAPGELFF. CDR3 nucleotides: TGCGCCAGCAGCTCGGACGTCGGGGCACCCGGGGAGCTGTTTTTT.

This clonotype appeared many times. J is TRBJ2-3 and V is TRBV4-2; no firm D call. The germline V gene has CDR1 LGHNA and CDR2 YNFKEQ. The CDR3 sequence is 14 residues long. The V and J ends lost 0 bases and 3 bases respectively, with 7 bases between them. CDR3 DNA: TGTGCCAGCAGCCAAGAGGTCGGGACAGATACGCAGTATTTT. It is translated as CASSQEVGTDTQYF.

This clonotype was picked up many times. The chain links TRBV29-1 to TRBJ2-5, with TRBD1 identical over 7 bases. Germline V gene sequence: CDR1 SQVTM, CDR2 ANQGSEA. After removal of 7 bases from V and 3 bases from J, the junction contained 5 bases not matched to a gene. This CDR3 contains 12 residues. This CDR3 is CSGETGEETQYF. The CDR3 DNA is TGCAGCGGGGAAACAGGGGAAGAGACCCAGTACTTC.

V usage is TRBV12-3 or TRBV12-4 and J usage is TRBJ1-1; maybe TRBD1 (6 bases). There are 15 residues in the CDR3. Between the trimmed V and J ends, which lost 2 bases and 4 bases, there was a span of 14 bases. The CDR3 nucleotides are TGTGCCAGCAGTTTAAGGGGGGTAGGGGGCACTGAAGCTTTCTTT. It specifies CASSLRGVGGTEAFF.

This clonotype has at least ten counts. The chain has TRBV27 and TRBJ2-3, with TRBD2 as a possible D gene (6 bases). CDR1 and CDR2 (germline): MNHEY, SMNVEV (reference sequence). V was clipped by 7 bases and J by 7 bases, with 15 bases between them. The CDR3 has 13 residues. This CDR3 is CASTDGGPHTQYF. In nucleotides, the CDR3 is TGTGCCAGCACGGACGGGGGACCCCATACGCAGTATTTT.

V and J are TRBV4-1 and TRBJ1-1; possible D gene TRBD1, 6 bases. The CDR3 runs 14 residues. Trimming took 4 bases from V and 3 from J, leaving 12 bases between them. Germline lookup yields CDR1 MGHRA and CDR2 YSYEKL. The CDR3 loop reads CASSREGVDTEAFF. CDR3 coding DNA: TGCGCCAGCAGCCGGGAGGGGGTGGACACTGAAGCTTTCTTT.

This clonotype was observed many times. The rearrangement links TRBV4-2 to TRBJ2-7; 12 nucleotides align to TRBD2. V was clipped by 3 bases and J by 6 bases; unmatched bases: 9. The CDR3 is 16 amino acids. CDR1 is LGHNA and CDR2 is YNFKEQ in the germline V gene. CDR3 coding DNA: TGTGCCAGCAGCCAGGGTCCGGGACTAGCGGGTAGCGAGCAGTACTTC. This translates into CASSQGPGLAGSEQYF.

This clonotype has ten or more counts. CDR3 in amino acids: CSAQTGAGANVLTF. For the CDR3, the DNA is TGCAGTGCGCAGACAGGGGCTGGGGCCAACGTCCTGACTTTC. V and J are TRBV20-1 and TRBJ2-6, with 8 positions matching TRBD1. The V gene end was trimmed by 6 bases and the J gene end by 2 bases; junction bases not matched to a gene: 3. This CDR3 has 14 residues. Germline CDR1 reads DFQATT; CDR2 reads SNEGSKA (reference sequence).

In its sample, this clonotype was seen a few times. The DNA for the CDR3 is TGCAGTGCTAGGGACAGTAGCACAGATACGCAGTATTTT. Protein: CSARDSSTDTQYF. The V gene is TRBV20-1, the J gene TRBJ2-3; a weak D match, TRBD1 (6 bases). This CDR3 region has 13 residues. Deletions cut 3 bases from V and 0 bases from J, with 7 bases between. The V gene's germline CDR1 is DFQATT and CDR2 SNEGSKA (reference sequence).

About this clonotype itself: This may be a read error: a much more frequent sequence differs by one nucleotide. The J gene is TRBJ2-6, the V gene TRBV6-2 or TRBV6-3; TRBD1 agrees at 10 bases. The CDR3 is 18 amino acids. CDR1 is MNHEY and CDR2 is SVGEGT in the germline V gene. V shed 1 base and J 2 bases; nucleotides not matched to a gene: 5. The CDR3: CASSYFRTGGPGANVLTF. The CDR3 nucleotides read TGTGCCAGCAGTTACTTTCGGACAGGGGGACCTGGGGCCAACGTCCTGACTTTC.

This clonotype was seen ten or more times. CDR3 sequence: CASREGTGNQPQHF. CDR3 nucleotides: TGTGCCAGCAGGGAGGGGACAGGGAATCAGCCCCAGCATTTT. The chain links TRBV12-3 or TRBV12-4 to TRBJ1-5; TRBD1 matches 9 bases. The CDR3 runs 14 residues. V shed 6 bases, J shed 4 bases, and the junction held 4 bases outside the gene matches.

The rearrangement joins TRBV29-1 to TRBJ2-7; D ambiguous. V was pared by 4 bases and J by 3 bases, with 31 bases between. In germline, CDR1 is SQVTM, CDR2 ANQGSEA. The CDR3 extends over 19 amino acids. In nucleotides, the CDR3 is TGCAGCGTTGTCCCTTCAAACTTCTTCGGCACAGTTGTTGGCTACGAGCAGTACTTC. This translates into CSVVPSNFFGTVVGYEQYF.

The CDR3 nucleotides are TGTGCCAGCAGCCCCGGACAGTATGAAACTGAAGCTTTCTTT. It yields the protein CASSPGQYETEAFF. The V gene is TRBV7-9, the J gene TRBJ1-1; tentative D call: TRBD1 (6 bases). The V end lost 5 bases, the J end lost 5 bases, and 15 bases lay between the germline ends. Germline V lookup: CDR1 SEHNR, CDR2 FQNEAQ (reference sequence). CDR3 length equals 14 residues.

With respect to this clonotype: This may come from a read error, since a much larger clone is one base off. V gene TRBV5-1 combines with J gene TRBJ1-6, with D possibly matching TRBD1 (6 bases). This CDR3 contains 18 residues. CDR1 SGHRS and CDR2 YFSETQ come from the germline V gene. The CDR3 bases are TGCGCCAGCAGCCATCGAGGGACACCCTTTACCTATAATTCACCCATCCACTTT. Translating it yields CASSHRGTPFTYNSPIHF. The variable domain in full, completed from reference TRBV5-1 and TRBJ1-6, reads KAGVTQTPRYLIKTRGQQVTLSCSPISGHRSVSWYQQTPGQGLQFLFEYFSETQRNKGNFPGRFSGRQFSNSRSEMNVSTLELGDSALYLCASSHRGTPFTYNSPIHFGNGTRLTVT.